This entry lists 25 T cell receptor beta chains sequenced from one sample in a study of shared clonotypes between healthy human individuals. Clones were read by immunoSEQ multiplex PCR, and TCRdb kept only the in-frame ones, dropping some. In the table there are a few hundred thousand clones, around 97% of which are singletons. The specimen sequenced was naive CD4+ T cells sorted from blood. Subset of the sample: CD45RA+ positively selected. The receptors stem from a woman aged 25 to 39 in good health.

The chain joins TRBV10-3 to TRBJ2-1; TRBD2 agrees at 8 bases. There are 15 residues in the CDR3. Germline lookup yields CDR1 ENHRY and CDR2 SYGVKD. With 7 bases clipped from V and 6 bases from J, the junction kept 11 bases outside the gene matches. The CDR3: CAITAGGTLFNEQFF. The CDR3 DNA is TGTGCCATCACGGCGGGAGGAACTCTATTCAATGAGCAGTTCTTC.

This chain links TRBV5-1 with TRBJ2-1; 14 positions agree with TRBD2. The CDR3 extends over 16 amino acids. J lost 10 bases, V lost 6 bases, and 12 bases had no gene match. CDR1 and CDR2 from the germline V gene are SGHRS and YFSETQ. In DNA form, the CDR3 reads TGCGCCAGCACCGACCGGGGACTAGCGGGAGAAGGGGAGCAGTTCTTC. It is translated as CASTDRGLAGEGEQFF.

The rearrangement links TRBV27 to TRBJ2-4; 12 positions agree with TRBD1. The germline gives CDR1 MNHEY, CDR2 SMNVEV (reference sequence). With V trimmed by 2 bases and J by 2 bases, 22 bases remained unmatched. The CDR3 contains 23 residues. The CDR3 spells CASSLRGRDRGLLTPGTKNIQYF. CDR3 bases: TGTGCCAGCAGTTTAAGAGGGCGGGACAGGGGGCTTTTAACCCCTGGGACCAAAAACATTCAGTACTTC.

This clone was detected only once. V is TRBV19 and J is TRBJ2-3; 9 bases are a match to TRBD2. The CDR3 totals 15 residues. J gave up 4 bases and V 5 bases, and 7 bases lay outside the gene matches. Germline V gene lookup returns CDR1 LNHDA and CDR2 SQIVND (reference sequence). CDR3 DNA: TGTGCCAGTAGTGCTCTAGCGGGAACGTCAGATACGCAGTATTTT. This codes for CASSALAGTSDTQYF. The full variable domain, completed using reference TRBV19 and TRBJ2-3, is DGGITQSPKYLFRKEGQNVTLSCEQNLNHDAMYWYRQDPGQGLRLIYYSQIVNDFQKGDIAEGYSVSREKKESFPLTVTSAQKNPTAFYLCASSALAGTSDTQYFGPGTRLTVL.

The rearrangement uses TRBV7-9 and TRBJ1-2; 7 nucleotides align to TRBD1. The germline V gene encodes CDR1 SEHNR and CDR2 FQNEAQ (reference sequence). V gave up 0 bases and J gave up 3 bases; unmatched junction bases: 1. The CDR3 extends over 14 amino acids. This CDR3 reads CASSLAGGDYGYTF. The CDR3 bases are TGTGCCAGCAGCTTAGCAGGGGGCGACTATGGCTACACCTTC. The full variable domain, completed using reference TRBV7-9 and TRBJ1-2, is DTGVSQNPRHKITKRGQNVTFRCDPISEHNRLYWYRQTLGQGPEFLTYFQNEAQLEKSRLLSDRFSAERPKGSFSTLEIQRTEQGDSAMYLCASSLAGGDYGYTFGSGTRLTVV.

The V call is TRBV5-1, the J call TRBJ1-5; D gene ambiguous. Trimming left V 1 base short and J 6 bases short, with 8 bases between. The CDR3 has 13 amino acids. The germline V gene has CDR1 SGHRS and CDR2 YFSETQ. The DNA for the CDR3 is TGCGCCAGCAGCTTGACATTCGGTCAGCCCCAGCATTTT. It encodes CASSLTFGQPQHF.

This rearrangement joins TRBV5-1 to TRBJ1-2, with D possibly matching TRBD1 (5 bases). In germline, CDR1 is SGHRS, CDR2 YFSETQ. Trimming left V 2 bases short and J 5 bases short, with 10 bases between. The CDR3 is 13 amino acids. CDR3 sequence reads: CASSFDSRYGYTF. The CDR3 DNA reads as TGCGCCAGCAGCTTTGACAGCCGATATGGCTACACCTTC.

V usage is TRBV29-1 and J usage is TRBJ2-7; D unresolved. The CDR3 totals 11 residues. The V and J ends lost 6 bases and 0 bases respectively, with 6 bases between them. Germline V gene lookup returns CDR1 SQVTM and CDR2 ANQGSEA. The CDR3 here is CSVESSYEQYF. The CDR3 coding sequence is TGCAGCGTGGAGAGCTCCTACGAGCAGTACTTC.

V gene TRBV5-1 combines with J gene TRBJ2-7; 9 bases match TRBD1. Germline trimming cut 4 bases from V and 5 bases from J; bases unmatched to any gene: 4. Looked up from germline, CDR1 is SGHRS and CDR2 is YFSETQ. The CDR3 sequence is 13 residues long. CDR3 sequence: CASSGTGLNEQYF. In nucleotides, the CDR3 is TGCGCCAGCAGCGGGACAGGGTTGAACGAGCAGTACTTC.

The chain links TRBV11-3 to TRBJ2-1; D is unclear. CDR3 length: 14 amino acids. Trimming took 5 bases from V and 12 from J, leaving 20 bases between them. CDR1 SGHNT and CDR2 YENEEA come from the germline V gene. The CDR3 is CASSLLTGSTTQFF. The CDR3 coding sequence is TGTGCCAGCAGCCTCCTCACCGGATCAACTACGCAGTTCTTC. The variable domain in full, completed from reference TRBV11-3 and TRBJ2-1, reads EAGVVQSPRYKIIEKKQPVAFWCNPISGHNTLYWYLQNLGQGPELLIRYENEEAVDDSQLPKDRFSAERLKGVDSTLKIQPAELGDSAVYLCASSLLTGSTTQFFGPGTRLTVL.

V is TRBV7-2 and J is TRBJ2-7, with D possibly TRBD1 on 6 matching bases. Germline V gives CDR1 SGHTA, CDR2 FQGNSA. The CDR3 extends over 14 amino acids. V lost 1 base and J 2 bases, leaving 9 bases between the germline ends. CDR3 in amino acids: CASSLGRTAYEQYF. The CDR3, as DNA: TGTGCCAGCAGCTTAGGGCGGACAGCCTACGAGCAGTACTTC.

The chain joins TRBV6-6 to TRBJ2-7, with 12 positions matching TRBD1. The germline V gene encodes CDR1 MNHNY and CDR2 SVGAGI (reference sequence). V trimming: 8 bases; J trimming: 5 bases; junction bases outside the gene matches: 10. The CDR3 spans 15 residues. The CDR3 nucleotides are TGTGCCAGCCGGACCGGGACAGGGGGCGGAAACGAGCAGTACTTC. It specifies CASRTGTGGGNEQYF.

In DNA form, the CDR3 reads TGCAGCGTTGAAGAATACAGGGGATTTCAGGATGGCTACACCTTC. This codes for CSVEEYRGFQDGYTF. The chain links TRBV29-1 to TRBJ1-2; 7 bases are shared with TRBD1. From germline, CDR1 is SQVTM and CDR2 ANQGSEA. This CDR3 spans 15 amino acids. J was trimmed by 6 bases and V by 0 bases; bases with no gene match: 10.

The rearrangement joins TRBV28 to TRBJ1-4, with D perhaps TRBD1 (5 bases). The CDR3 loop spans 15 amino acids. V was trimmed by 4 bases and J by 5 bases, leaving 14 bases between them. Germline V gene data show CDR1 as MDHEN and CDR2 as SYDVKM. CDR3 DNA: TGTGCCAGCAGTTCTCGAGGGGCAAGGAATGAAAAACTGTTTTTT. It yields the protein CASSSRGARNEKLFF.

The rearrangement uses TRBV6-1 and TRBJ1-2; TRBD1 is a possible D gene (6 bases). Germline CDR1 MNHNS, CDR2 SASEGT. This CDR3 has 15 residues. Trimming shortened V by 4 bases and J by 2 bases, and 14 bases separated the two germline ends. As DNA, the CDR3 is TGTGCCAGCAGTGGCCACAGGGTTTTGAACTATGGCTACACCTTC. Protein product: CASSGHRVLNYGYTF.

This sequence joins TRBV19 and TRBJ1-5; D is uncertain. Germline CDR1 and CDR2: LNHDA and SQIVND (reference sequence). V was cut by 1 base and J by 9 bases, with 7 bases left in between. This CDR3 has 12 amino acids. The CDR3 loop reads CASSIGGRPQHF. The CDR3 DNA reads as TGTGCCAGTAGTATAGGTGGCAGGCCCCAGCATTTT.

This sequence joins TRBV10-3 and TRBJ1-1; D gene uncertain. V lost 6 bases to trimming and J lost 5 bases, with 13 bases between them. Germline loops: CDR1 ENHRY, CDR2 SYGVKD. The CDR3 is 13 residues long. The CDR3 region is CAISTRDLTEAFF. CDR3 coding DNA: TGTGCCATCAGCACACGGGATCTAACTGAAGCTTTCTTT.

The rearrangement links TRBV15 to TRBJ2-6, with D perhaps matching TRBD1 (6 bases). V gave up 0 bases and J gave up 2 bases, with 11 bases separating them. The CDR3 runs to 17 residues. CDR1 and CDR2 from the germline V gene are LNHNV and YYDKDF (reference sequence). CDR3 nucleotides: TGTGCCACCAGCAGAGACAGGGGCCCACCTGGGGCCAACGTCCTGACTTTC. This encodes CATSRDRGPPGANVLTF. The whole variable domain, remainder taken from reference TRBV15 and TRBJ2-6, is DAMVIQNPRYQVTQFGKPVTLSCSQTLNHNVMYWYQQKSSQAPKLLFHYYDKDFNNEADTPDNFQSRRPNTSFCFLDIRSPGLGDTAMYLCATSRDRGPPGANVLTFGAGSRLTVL.

The J gene is TRBJ2-5, the V gene TRBV7-8; D possibly corresponds to TRBD2 (5 bases). Between the trimmed V and J ends, which lost 0 bases and 5 bases, there was a span of 13 bases. Germline V CDR1 and CDR2: SGHVS, FQNEAQ. The CDR3 totals 15 residues. The CDR3 DNA reads TGTGCCAGCAGCTTAGCCAGGACTCTGAGGGAGACCCAGTACTTC. Translation gives CASSLARTLRETQYF.

The chain uses TRBV7-7 and TRBJ2-3; D is perhaps TRBD2 (6 bases). V was clipped by 3 bases and J by 6 bases, with 10 bases between them. Germline V gives CDR1 SSHAT, CDR2 FNYEAQ (reference sequence). The CDR3 is made up of 13 amino acids. The CDR3 loop is CASSFGGGDTQYF. The CDR3 bases are TGTGCCAGCAGCTTCGGGGGTGGCGATACGCAGTATTTT.

The sample holds one count of this clone. The chain is built from TRBV6-4 and TRBJ1-6, with D uncertain. Germline CDR1 reads MRHNA; CDR2 reads SNTAGT. V lost 6 bases, J lost 6 bases, and 9 bases lay in between. This CDR3 is built from 13 residues. The CDR3 loop is CASRTDGNSPLHF. DNA of the CDR3: TGTGCCAGCAGAACGGACGGTAATTCACCCCTCCACTTT.

As regards this clone: The same CDR3 is also encoded by other DNA sequences in this sample. The genes are TRBV4-2 and TRBJ1-5; D not certain. The length of the CDR3 is 12 residues. Germline CDR1 LGHNA, CDR2 YNFKEQ. Trimming took off 6 bases at V and 2 bases at J, with 5 bases between the two ends. The CDR3 reads CASSLGNQPQHF. CDR3 DNA sequence: TGTGCCAGCAGTCTGGGCAATCAGCCCCAGCATTTT.

This chain links TRBV29-1 with TRBJ1-2; tentative D call: TRBD1 (6 bases). Germline CDR1 is SQVTM and CDR2 is ANQGSEA. The germline V and J ends were trimmed by 4 bases and 7 bases, with 10 bases remaining between them. The CDR3 is made up of 11 amino acids. CDR3 sequence reads: CSVGQVAGYTF. The DNA for the CDR3 is TGCAGCGTTGGACAGGTGGCTGGCTACACCTTC.

This chain links TRBV7-8 with TRBJ1-2; D gene ambiguous. The CDR3 extends over 16 amino acids. The germline V gene has CDR1 SGHVS and CDR2 FQNEAQ. V dropped 1 base and J dropped 4 bases, with 16 bases sitting between them. CDR3 DNA sequence: TGTGCCAGCAGCTTAGATAGGCCGGGTAACGGCTATGGCTACACCTTC. Residues: CASSLDRPGNGYGYTF.

The rearrangement links TRBV7-2 to TRBJ1-1; D gene unclear. The CDR3 consists of 13 residues. Trimming took 0 bases from V and 3 from J, leaving 5 bases between them. Germline values: CDR1 SGHTA, CDR2 FQGNSA. The CDR3 nucleotides are TGTGCCAGCAGCTTAGCTAAGCACACTGAAGCTTTCTTT. It codes for CASSLAKHTEAFF.